This TCR beta chain originates from a study of blood T cell repertoires in COVID-19. Study-level background: Material from acute and convalescent COVID-19 was sourced from the United States, Italy and Spain. In each case, the material was cDNA or gDNA derived from T cells, B-cell-depleted T cells, or PBMCs.

In the original processing: Nucleated cell number was recorded as an estimate derived from reference gene primer amplification. The data were produced by immunoSEQ multiplex PCR, yet TCRdb's version contains in-frame clones alone and is incomplete. D and trimming were read from the DNA, whereas the V and J calls and clone size are those reported in that table. The sample consists of 200,000 to 250,000 clones, about 87% of them appearing once. V was clipped by 3 bases and J by 1 base; unmatched bases: 2. The CDR3 totals 14 residues. Germline V lookup: CDR1 MGHRA, CDR2 YSYEKL. This clone was recorded a few times.

The chain uses TRBV4-1 and TRBJ2-7; 8 bases agree with TRBD1. The sample comprised peripheral blood. This sequence originates from a man in his 60s with acute or convalescent COVID-19. For the CDR3, the DNA is TGCGCCAGCAGCCAGACAGGGGAATCCTACGAGCAGTACTTC. This sequence encodes CASSQTGESYEQYF.